This TCR beta chain appears in the sequencing data of a study of technical replicates of blood from several donors. V lost 10 bases to trimming and J lost 1 base, with 13 bases between them. Germline-derived CDR1 and CDR2 are MNHNS and SASEGT. This CDR3 is built from 13 residues. Assay used: immunoSEQ multiplex PCR; TCRdb lists only in-frame clones, some missing. The top ten clones hold approximately 0.39% of a sample with 70,000 to 85,000 clones, roughly 92% of them seen once. This clone has only a few counts. This sequence joins TRBV6-1 and TRBJ1-1; D possibly corresponds to TRBD1 (6 bases). Sequencing was done on a sample of T cells isolated from PBMCs. This TCR was recovered from a human donor in good health. Here the CDR3 reads CAINRVPNTEAFF. As DNA, the CDR3 is TGTGCCATTAACAGGGTTCCGAACACTGAAGCTTTCTTT.